These 20 T cell receptor beta chains originate from one sample sequenced in a study of shared clonotypes between healthy human individuals (dated by TCRdb to 2020 to 2022). Libraries were constructed by the immunoSEQ multiplex PCR assay. TCRdb retrieved this table from immuneACCESS and kept in-frame rearrangements only. Not all clones are present; in checked studies, unresolved V genes account for under half, and no reason is known for the remainder. This sample has about 1.1 million clones in its table, and roughly 74% of those were observed once. The ten largest clones represent 0.4% to 0.55% of the sample. Sequencing used memory CD4+ T cells from PBMCs. The sample's cell subset or site, from its label and the paper: CD45RA-negative fraction. Receptors originate from a man aged 18 to 29 in good health. Some clones in this sample may be carry-over from other donors' samples.

The table lists this clone with a count of one. The V gene is TRBV29-1, the J gene TRBJ2-2; D is possibly TRBD1 (6 bases). CDR1 is SQVTM, CDR2 ANQGSEA, per germline. V was clipped by 4 bases and J by 3 bases, with 15 bases between them. The CDR3 covers 15 residues. The CDR3 loop reads CSVGDQGPYTGELFF. The CDR3 nucleotides read TGCAGCGTTGGGGACCAGGGGCCTTACACCGGGGAGCTGTTTTTT.

V and J are TRBV30 and TRBJ2-7, with D unresolved. CDR1 GTSNPN and CDR2 SVGIG come from the germline V gene (reference sequence). This CDR3 has 12 amino acids. The germline V and J ends were trimmed by 1 base and 3 bases, with 7 bases remaining between them. For the CDR3, the DNA is TGTGCCTGGAGTGAAAAGGGCTACGAGCAGTACTTC. This encodes CAWSEKGYEQYF.

The chain couples TRBV5-6 to TRBJ2-3; unclear D gene. Germline V gene lookup returns CDR1 SGHDT and CDR2 YYEEEE. Trimming pared 4 bases from V and 2 bases from J, leaving 8 bases between. The CDR3 has 13 amino acids. The CDR3 loop is CASSLQITDTQYF. The CDR3 DNA reads as TGTGCCAGCAGCCTTCAGATCACAGATACGCAGTATTTT.

The chain employs TRBV14 and TRBJ2-6; no clear D. Germline lookup yields CDR1 SGHDN and CDR2 FVKESK. V shed 3 bases and J shed 0 bases, with 6 bases lying between them. The CDR3 has 15 amino acids. The chain's CDR3 is CASSQLSSGANVLTF. The CDR3 DNA is TGTGCCAGCAGCCAGCTGAGCTCTGGGGCCAACGTCCTGACTTTC. The whole variable domain, remainder taken from reference TRBV14 and TRBJ2-6, is EAGVTQFPSHSVIEKGQTVTLRCDPISGHDNLYWYRRVMGKEIKFLLHFVKESKQDESGMPNNRFLAERTGGTYSTLKVQPAELEDSGVYFCASSQLSSGANVLTFGAGSRLTVL.

The chain recombines TRBV11-3 with TRBJ1-1; 11 bases are shared with TRBD1. This CDR3 has 15 residues. Trimming removed 5 bases from V and 4 bases from J; junction bases left unmatched: 6. Looked up from germline, CDR1 is SGHNT and CDR2 is YENEEA. The CDR3 region has the DNA TGTGCCAGCAGCGAGACCGGGACAGGGGGCACTGAAGCTTTCTTT. Translating it yields CASSETGTGGTEAFF.

This rearrangement joins TRBV5-4 to TRBJ1-4; TRBD1 aligns across 8 bases. Looked up from germline, CDR1 is SGHNT and CDR2 is YYREEE (reference sequence). The CDR3 extends over 15 amino acids. With V trimmed by 3 bases and J by 11 bases, 12 bases remained unmatched. CDR3 DNA: TGTGCCAGCAGCTCCACCGGGACAGGAATGAGGAAACTGTTTTTT. Translated, it gives CASSSTGTGMRKLFF.

This chain uses TRBV19 with TRBJ2-5, with 7 bases lining up with TRBD1. In germline, CDR1 is LNHDA, CDR2 SQIVND (reference sequence). This CDR3 comprises 14 residues. V was clipped by 5 bases and J by 5 bases; unmatched bases: 8. The CDR3 nucleotides are TGTGCCAGTAGTGCCGGGACAGTCGTGGAGACCCAGTACTTC. It specifies CASSAGTVVETQYF. The full variable domain, rest sourced from reference TRBV19 and TRBJ2-5, is DGGITQSPKYLFRKEGQNVTLSCEQNLNHDAMYWYRQDPGQGLRLIYYSQIVNDFQKGDIAEGYSVSREKKESFPLTVTSAQKNPTAFYLCASSAGTVVETQYFGPGTRLLVL.

CDR3 coding DNA: TGTGCCAGCAGCTATTCAGCGTGGGCCAACGTCCTGACTTTC. Amino acids: CASSYSAWANVLTF. This chain connects TRBV21-1 to TRBJ2-6; TRBD2, the table's D call, was not compared with the DNA. TRBV21-1 corresponds to a pseudogene. CDR3 length: 14 residues.

This clone came up once. This sequence joins TRBV6-5 and TRBJ1-1; 10 positions match TRBD1. The J segment lost 1 base and the V segment lost 7 bases, leaving 3 bases of the junction unmatched. The germline V gene has CDR1 MNHEY and CDR2 SVGAGI. The CDR3 runs to 14 residues. This chain's CDR3 is CASTWTGGNTEAFF. For the CDR3, the DNA is TGTGCCAGCACCTGGACAGGGGGGAACACTGAAGCTTTCTTT.

The chain links TRBV9 to TRBJ1-1; D gene uncertain. The germline CDR1 and CDR2 sequences are SGDLS and YYNGEE. V was pared by 0 bases and J by 0 bases, with 9 bases between. The CDR3 runs to 15 residues. CDR3 nucleotide sequence: TGTGCCAGCAGCGTAGGCCCGGTAATGAACACTGAAGCTTTCTTT. This gives the protein CASSVGPVMNTEAFF. The variable domain in full, with the rest retrieved from reference TRBV9 and TRBJ1-1, is DSGVTQTPKHLITATGQRVTLRCSPRSGDLSVYWYQQSLDQGLQFLIQYYNGEERAKGNILERFSAQQFPDLHSELNLSSLELGDSALYFCASSVGPVMNTEAFFGQGTRLTVV.

The CDR3 region is CASSPGGHSGYTF. The CDR3 DNA follows: TGTGCCAGCAGCCCGGGGGGGCATTCTGGCTACACCTTC. The V gene is TRBV7-8, the J gene TRBJ1-2; possibly TRBD1 for D (6 bases). The CDR3 covers 13 residues. Germline V gene sequence: CDR1 SGHVS, CDR2 FQNEAQ. V lost 5 bases to trimming and J lost 7 bases, with 14 bases between them.

This rearrangement joins TRBV7-9 to TRBJ1-4; D is uncertain. V was pared by 2 bases and J by 0 bases, with 10 bases between. The CDR3 is 16 residues long. Per the germline V gene, CDR1 is SEHNR and CDR2 is FQNEAQ (reference sequence). CDR3 DNA: TGTGCCAGCAGCTTATTCAGGACTACAACTAATGAAAAACTGTTTTTT. This encodes CASSLFRTTTNEKLFF.

The chain employs TRBV5-5 and TRBJ2-7; possibly TRBD2 for D (5 bases). Germline assignment: CDR1 SGHKS and CDR2 YYEKEE (reference sequence). V was shortened by 2 bases and J by 2 bases, with 8 bases between the two germline ends. This CDR3 region has 13 residues. CDR3 in amino acids: CASSLAATYEQYF. The CDR3 DNA reads TGTGCCAGCAGCTTAGCGGCTACCTACGAGCAGTACTTC.

Note on this clone: Other DNA sequences in this specimen translate into the identical CDR3. The V and J genes are TRBV2 and TRBJ2-5, with D perhaps TRBD1 (5 bases). The CDR3 runs 14 residues. The germline V gene encodes CDR1 SNHLY and CDR2 FYNNEI. Trimming cost V 2 bases and J 4 bases, with 11 bases left between them. CDR3 region: CASSESRVGETQYF. The CDR3 DNA is TGTGCCAGCAGTGAATCCAGGGTTGGAGAGACCCAGTACTTC.

This clone has just a few counts. In DNA, the CDR3 is TGTGCCAGCAGCTATCTATTATTTGGGACTAGCGGCACAGATACGCAGTATTTT. Residues: CASSYLLFGTSGTDTQYF. This chain links TRBV5-4 with TRBJ2-3, with 10 bases matching TRBD2. The trim removed 3 bases at V and 1 base at J, leaving 11 bases unmatched. The CDR3 sequence is 18 residues long. Germline CDR1 reads SGHNT; CDR2 reads YYREEE (reference sequence).

The V and J genes are TRBV9 and TRBJ2-7; a weak D match, TRBD1 (5 bases). The CDR3 sequence is 16 residues long. Germline V gene lookup returns CDR1 SGDLS and CDR2 YYNGEE. Trimming pared 4 bases from V and 7 bases from J, leaving 24 bases between. The CDR3 DNA sequence: TGTGCCAGCAGCCCAAGCCCCTCCCTAAAAAGGGGTGAGCAGTACTTC. Protein: CASSPSPSLKRGEQYF.

The rearrangement uses TRBV19 and TRBJ2-5; D is undetermined. This CDR3 comprises 16 residues. Between the trimmed V and J ends, which lost 4 bases and 0 bases, there was a span of 15 bases. Germline V gene data show CDR1 as LNHDA and CDR2 as SQIVND (reference sequence). In DNA form, the CDR3 reads TGTGCCAGTAGTACCACCCGAAGGGCTTACCAAGAGACCCAGTACTTC. The encoded protein is CASSTTRRAYQETQYF.

The gene calls are TRBV7-9 and TRBJ1-2; no reliable D call. V lost 0 bases and J 0 bases, leaving 5 bases between the germline ends. CDR3 size: 14 residues. Looked up from germline, CDR1 is SEHNR and CDR2 is FQNEAQ (reference sequence). CDR3 sequence: CASSLAMANYGYTF. The CDR3 bases are TGTGCCAGCAGCTTAGCCATGGCTAACTATGGCTACACCTTC.

In its sample, this clone was seen a few times. The CDR3 DNA reads as TGCAGCGTTGACGGAGGGGTCAGGGGGCACAGCTATGGCTACACCTTC. Translating gives CSVDGGVRGHSYGYTF. V and J are TRBV29-1 and TRBJ1-2, with 8 bases fitting TRBD1. Trimming cost V 3 bases and J 4 bases; bases outside gene matches: 13. CDR1 is SQVTM and CDR2 is ANQGSEA in the germline V gene. The CDR3 runs 16 residues.

V is TRBV4-3 and J is TRBJ2-2; maybe TRBD1 (6 bases). The germline V gene encodes CDR1 LGHNA and CDR2 YSLEER. The length of the CDR3 is 17 residues. The ends were cut back, 1 base at V and 6 bases at J, with 18 bases in the middle. The CDR3 DNA is TGCGCCAGCAGCCAAGCGAGGGGCAGGGGTGTTGCCGGGGAGCTGTTTTTT. It translates to CASSQARGRGVAGELFF.